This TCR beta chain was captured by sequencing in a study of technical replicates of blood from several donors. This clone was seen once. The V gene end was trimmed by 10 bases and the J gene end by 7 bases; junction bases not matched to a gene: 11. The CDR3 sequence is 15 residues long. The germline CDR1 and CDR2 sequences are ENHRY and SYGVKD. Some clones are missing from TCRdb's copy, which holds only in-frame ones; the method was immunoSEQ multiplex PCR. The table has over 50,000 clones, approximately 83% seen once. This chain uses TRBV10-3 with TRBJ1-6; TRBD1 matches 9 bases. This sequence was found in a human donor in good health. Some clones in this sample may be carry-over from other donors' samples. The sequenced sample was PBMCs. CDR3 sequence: CATHSQGAENSPLHF. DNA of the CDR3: TGTGCCACCCATTCACAGGGGGCGGAAAATTCACCCCTCCACTTT.